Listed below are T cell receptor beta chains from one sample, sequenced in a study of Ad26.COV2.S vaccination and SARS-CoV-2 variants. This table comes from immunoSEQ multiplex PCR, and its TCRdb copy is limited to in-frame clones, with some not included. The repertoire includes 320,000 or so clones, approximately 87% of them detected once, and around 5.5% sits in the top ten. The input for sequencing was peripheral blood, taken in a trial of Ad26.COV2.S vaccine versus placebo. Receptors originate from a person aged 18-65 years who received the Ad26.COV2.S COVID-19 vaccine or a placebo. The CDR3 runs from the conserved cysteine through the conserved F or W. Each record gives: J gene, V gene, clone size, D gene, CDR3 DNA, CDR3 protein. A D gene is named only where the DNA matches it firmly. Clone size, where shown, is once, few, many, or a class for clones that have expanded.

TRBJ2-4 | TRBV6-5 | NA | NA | TGTGCCAGCCGGGATCCCACAAACATTCAGTACTTC | CASRDPTNIQYF
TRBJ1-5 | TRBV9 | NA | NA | TGTGCCAGCAGCGAGGACCCATGGGGCAATCAGCCCCAGCATTTT | CASSEDPWGNQPQHF
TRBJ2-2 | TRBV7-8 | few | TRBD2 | TGTGCCAGCAGCCACGGACTAGCGGGATGGACCGGGGAGCTGTTTTTT | CASSHGLAGWTGELFF
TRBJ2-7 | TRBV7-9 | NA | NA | TGTGCCAGCAGCTCAAAACAGGGCCAGGAGCAGTACTTC | CASSSKQGQEQYF
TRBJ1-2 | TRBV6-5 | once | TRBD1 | TGTGCCAGCAGTTCAGCCGGGACAGGGGAGGGCTACACCTTC | CASSSAGTGEGYTF
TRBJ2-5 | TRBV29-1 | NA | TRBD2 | TGCAGCGTTGCCCCCATCGGACTAGCGGGGGGCCAGTACCAAGAGACCCAGTACTTC | CSVAPIGLAGGQYQETQYF
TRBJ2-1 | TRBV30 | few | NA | TGTGCCTGGAGTTTTAAGAGCTCCTACAATGAGCAGTTCTTC | CAWSFKSSYNEQFF
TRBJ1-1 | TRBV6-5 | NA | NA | TGTGCCAGCAGTTACTTCGAGGCGGGCACCACTGAAGCTTTCTTT | CASSYFEAGTTEAFF
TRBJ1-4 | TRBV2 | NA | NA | TGTGCCAGCAGTCTTCAAAACCCTAATGAAAAACTGTTTTTT | CASSLQNPNEKLFF
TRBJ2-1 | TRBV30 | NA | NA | TGTGCCTGGAGTGTACCCAAGTACGTGGCTGTCGACAATGAGCAGTTCTTC | CAWSVPKYVAVDNEQFF
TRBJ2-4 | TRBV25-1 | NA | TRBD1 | TGTGCCAGCACCCCCGACAGGGGCCCACTAGCCAAAAACATTCAGTACTTC | CASTPDRGPLAKNIQYF
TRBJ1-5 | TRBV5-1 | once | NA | TGCGCCAGCAATGAGGGCCCGACTAGCAATCAGCCCCAGCATTTT | CASNEGPTSNQPQHF
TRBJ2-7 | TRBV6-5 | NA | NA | TGTGCCAGCAGTTATCGCAATTCCTACGAGCAGTACTTC | CASSYRNSYEQYF
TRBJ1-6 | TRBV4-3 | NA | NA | TGCGCCAGCAGCCTGGGGCCCTCTTCACCCCTCCACTTT | CASSLGPSSPLHF
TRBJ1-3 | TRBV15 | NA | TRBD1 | TGTGCCACCAGCAGGTCGCCCACCTCCGGAGGGGGCCGGGGAAACACCATATATTTT | CATSRSPTSGGGRGNTIYF
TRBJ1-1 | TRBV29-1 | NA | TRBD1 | TGCAGCGTCTTCCAGGGGGATGAAGCTTTCTTT | CSVFQGDEAFF
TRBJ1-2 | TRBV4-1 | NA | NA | TGCGCCAGCAGCCAAGGGGCAGCCCACACAGACTATGGCTACACCTTC | CASSQGAAHTDYGYTF
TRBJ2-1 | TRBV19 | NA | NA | TGTGCCAGTAGTACCCTCACCGGGACATCCTACAATGAGCAGTTCTTC | CASSTLTGTSYNEQFF